What follows describes a single T cell receptor beta chain. Its antigen remains unknown. This entry belongs to a study of shared clonotypes between healthy human individuals. Data came from immunoSEQ multiplex PCR; TCRdb stores just in-frame clones and leaves some out. The sample includes hundreds of thousands of clones, approximately 95% of them seen just once. Notes on the study in general: The study generally estimated greater richness for naive than memory subsets. Deeper or shallower sequencing was expected to change how clonotypes are shared among donors. Sampling covered nothing but blood. Tissue TCR repertoires likely differ from those found in blood. Among non-shared clonotypes, generation probabilities were lower than among those shared by all four donors.

J gave up 1 base and V 1 base, and 5 bases lay outside the gene matches. Per the germline V gene, CDR1 is SGHTS and CDR2 is YDEGEE. The CDR3 has 15 amino acids. Specimen: naive CD4+ T cells sorted from blood. Subset reported: CD45RA+ positively selected. This receptor was obtained from a woman aged 25 to 39 in good health. V and J are TRBV5-8 and TRBJ2-7; 7 bases align to TRBD1. CDR3 residues: CASSLMAGGSYEQYF. The CDR3 DNA follows: TGTGCCAGCAGCTTGATGGCAGGGGGATCCTACGAGCAGTACTTC.